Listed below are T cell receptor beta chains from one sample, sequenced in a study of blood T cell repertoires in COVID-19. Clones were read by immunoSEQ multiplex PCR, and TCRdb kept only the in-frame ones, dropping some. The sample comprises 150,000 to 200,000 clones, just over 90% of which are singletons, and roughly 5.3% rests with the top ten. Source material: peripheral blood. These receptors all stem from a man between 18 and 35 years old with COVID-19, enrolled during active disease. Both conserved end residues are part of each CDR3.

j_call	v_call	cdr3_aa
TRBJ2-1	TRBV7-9	CASSSPGGLDNEQFF
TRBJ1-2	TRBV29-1	CSASGVLYGGYTF
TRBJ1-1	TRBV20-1	CSASTGLINTEAFF
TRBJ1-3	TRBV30	CARRDSPGNTIYF
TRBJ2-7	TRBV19	CASSMVASLRQYF
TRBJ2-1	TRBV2	CASTPSNEQFF
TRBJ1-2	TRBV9	CASTSRLDQTGERSGYTF
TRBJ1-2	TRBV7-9	CASSRQQGVWYGYTF
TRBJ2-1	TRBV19	CASSIDLGTNYNEQFF
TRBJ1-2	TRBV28	CASSSPHGGRNYGYTF
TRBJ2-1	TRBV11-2	CASSFTRFDEQFF
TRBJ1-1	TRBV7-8	CASSLVTGQETMNTEAFF
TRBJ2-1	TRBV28	CASPSREGLAGVNEQFF
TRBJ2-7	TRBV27	CASSSDRGPYEQYF
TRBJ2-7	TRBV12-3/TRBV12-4	CASSSGSYEQYF
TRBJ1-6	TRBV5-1	CASSQDRGSYNSPLHF
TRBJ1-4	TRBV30	CAWGEANNEKLLF